The entry that follows covers one TCR beta chain sequence. The data were taken from a study of blood T cells in healthy people across ages. Through a sample-barcoded 5' primer and a J-beta primer mix, a second PCR was run for roughly 7 to 12 cycles. TCRdb used MiXCR to reprocess the 5' RACE reads, holding one entry per CDR3 protein. The table lists 800,000 to 1,000,000 distinct CDR3 sequences, roughly 43% of them singletons. The CDR3 has 15 amino acids. Germline CDR1 reads SGHTA; CDR2 reads FQGNSA. After removal of 0 bases from V and 7 bases from J, the junction contained 8 bases not matched to a gene.

V and J are TRBV7-2 and TRBJ1-2, with 7 bases that match TRBD1. Sequencing was performed on blood. This receptor was obtained from a young man in good health. The CDR3 DNA sequence: TGTGCCAGCAGCTTAGCGCAGGGGGGTCACAGTGGCTACACCTTC. This sequence encodes CASSLAQGGHSGYTF.